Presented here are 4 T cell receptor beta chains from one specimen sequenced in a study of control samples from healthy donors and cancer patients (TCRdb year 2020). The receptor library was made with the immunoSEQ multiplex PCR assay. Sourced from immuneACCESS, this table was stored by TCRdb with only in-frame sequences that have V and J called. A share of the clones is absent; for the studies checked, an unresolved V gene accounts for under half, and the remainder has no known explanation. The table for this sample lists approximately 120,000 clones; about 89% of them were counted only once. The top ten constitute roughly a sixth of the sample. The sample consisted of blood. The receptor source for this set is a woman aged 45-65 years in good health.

DNA of the CDR3: TGTGCCAGCAGTCCAGGTGCCTGGGAGACCCAGTACTTC. Amino acids: CASSPGAWETQYF. The chain links TRBV6-5 to TRBJ2-5, with no clear D. The CDR3 is 13 amino acids. Germline loops: CDR1 MNHEY, CDR2 SVGAGI. V was trimmed by 5 bases and J by 5 bases, leaving 12 bases between them.

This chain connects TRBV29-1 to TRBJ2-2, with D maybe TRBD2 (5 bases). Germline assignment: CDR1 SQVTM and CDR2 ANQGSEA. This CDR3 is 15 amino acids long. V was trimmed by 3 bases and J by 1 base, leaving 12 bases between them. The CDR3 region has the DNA TGCAGCGTTGAGTCCGGGGATGGGAACACCGGGGAGCTGTTTTTT. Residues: CSVESGDGNTGELFF.

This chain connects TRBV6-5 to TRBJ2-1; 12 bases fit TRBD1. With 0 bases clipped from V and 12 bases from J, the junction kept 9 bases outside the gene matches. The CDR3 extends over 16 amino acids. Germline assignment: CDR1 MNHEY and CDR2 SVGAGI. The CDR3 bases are TGTGCCAGCAGTTACTCGGTTCCCGGGACAGGGGGCCGGCAGTTCTTC. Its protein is CASSYSVPGTGGRQFF.

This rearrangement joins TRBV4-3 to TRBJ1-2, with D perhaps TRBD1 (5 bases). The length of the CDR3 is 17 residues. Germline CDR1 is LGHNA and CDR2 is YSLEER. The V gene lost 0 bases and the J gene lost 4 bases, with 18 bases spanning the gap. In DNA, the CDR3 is TGCGCCAGCAGCCAAGATTGGGGGGACGACGGAGGCTATGGCTACACCTTC. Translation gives CASSQDWGDDGGYGYTF.